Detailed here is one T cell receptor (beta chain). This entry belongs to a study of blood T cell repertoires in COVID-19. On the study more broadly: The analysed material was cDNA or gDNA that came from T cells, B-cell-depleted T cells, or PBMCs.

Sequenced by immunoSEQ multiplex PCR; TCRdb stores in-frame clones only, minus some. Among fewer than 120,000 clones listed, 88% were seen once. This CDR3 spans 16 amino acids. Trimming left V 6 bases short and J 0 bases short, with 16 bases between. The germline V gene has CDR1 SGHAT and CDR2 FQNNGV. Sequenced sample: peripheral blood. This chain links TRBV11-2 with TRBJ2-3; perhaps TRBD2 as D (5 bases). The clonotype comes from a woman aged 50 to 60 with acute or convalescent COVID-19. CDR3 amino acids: CASSFRSGTSTDTQYF. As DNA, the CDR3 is TGTGCCAGCAGTTTTAGAAGCGGAACTAGCACAGATACGCAGTATTTT.